Each of the 11 T cell receptor beta chains below was sequenced from the same sample in a study of cytomegalovirus exposure and HLA in healthy donors. PCR used 60 Vbeta primers and 13 Jbeta primers. The table came from immunoSEQ multiplex PCR; TCRdb's copy has only in-frame clones and leaves some out. The sample lists under 150,000 clones; roughly two thirds were seen once. The sequenced sample consisted of PBMCs. These receptors were taken from a man aged 30 to 45 in good health and CMV-seropositive.

The chain links TRBV10-3 to TRBJ2-7; TRBD2 agrees at 7 bases. J was trimmed by 5 bases and V by 11 bases; bases with no gene match: 30. The CDR3 sequence is 19 residues long. CDR1 ENHRY and CDR2 SYGVKD come from the germline V gene. For the CDR3, the DNA is TGTGCCCTGTTGGGCCGGGAACCTTGGGCGGGAGTCCATACTAACGAGCAGTACTTC. Translated, it gives CALLGREPWAGVHTNEQYF.

The V and J genes are TRBV6-1 and TRBJ2-7; D might be TRBD2 (7 bases). Germline V gene sequence: CDR1 MNHNS, CDR2 SASEGT. Trimming cost V 4 bases and J 0 bases, with 13 bases left between them. The CDR3 length is 15 residues. The DNA of the CDR3 is TGTGCCAGCAGTGTCGGGGGGCCCATCTCCTACGAGCAGTACTTC. Protein: CASSVGGPISYEQYF.

The chain has TRBV2 and TRBJ2-7; TRBD2 matches at 9 bases. The CDR3 covers 13 residues. V was clipped by 10 bases and J by 5 bases; unmatched bases: 9. Per the germline V gene, CDR1 is SNHLY and CDR2 is FYNNEI. CDR3 loop: CATRREGWNEQYF. The CDR3 nucleotides read TGTGCCACCAGGCGGGAGGGCTGGAACGAGCAGTACTTC.

V is TRBV4-1 and J is TRBJ2-5; TRBD2 aligns across 13 bases. Germline-derived CDR1 and CDR2 are MGHRA and YSYEKL. The CDR3 runs 19 residues. J lost 4 bases, V lost 3 bases, and 14 bases had no gene match. CDR3 in amino acids: CASSHGKGLAGSRRETQYF. CDR3 in DNA: TGCGCCAGCAGCCATGGTAAGGGACTAGCGGGATCTCGGCGAGAGACCCAGTACTTC.

V gene TRBV28 combines with J gene TRBJ2-7; TRBD1 aligns across 9 bases. The CDR3 contains 13 residues. Germline values: CDR1 MDHEN, CDR2 SYDVKM. The V gene end was trimmed by 6 bases and the J gene end by 3 bases; junction bases not matched to a gene: 3. CDR3 residues: CASRPGQGYEQYF. CDR3 nucleotides: TGTGCCAGCAGGCCGGGACAGGGCTACGAGCAGTACTTC. Based on the CDR3 plus reference TRBV28 and TRBJ2-7, the full variable domain is DVKVTQSSRYLVKRTGEKVFLECVQDMDHENMFWYRQDPGLGLRLIYFSYDVKMKEKGDIPEGYSVSREKKERFSLILESASTNQTSMYLCASRPGQGYEQYFGPGTRLTVT.

This clone was counted ten times or more. The chain uses TRBV6-1 and TRBJ2-6; the D is unclear. The length of the CDR3 is 15 residues. Per germline, CDR1 MNHNS and CDR2 SASEGT. The ends were cut back, 1 base at V and 0 bases at J, with 4 bases in the middle. For the CDR3, the DNA is TGTGCCAGCAGTGAAGGGGCCTCTGGGGCCAACGTCCTGACTTTC. This sequence encodes CASSEGASGANVLTF.

This clone came up a few times. This chain connects TRBV7-3 to TRBJ2-3; 8 bases line up with TRBD2. CDR3 size: 15 residues. Germline V lookup: CDR1 SGHTA, CDR2 FQGTGA. Trimming took 1 base from V and 5 from J; bases not matched to a gene: 5. DNA of the CDR3: TGTGCCAGCAGCTTAATGGGGACTAGGGAAGATACGCAGTATTTT. Amino acid sequence: CASSLMGTREDTQYF.

This clone was seen a handful of times. The chain combines TRBV11-3 with TRBJ2-7; 9 bases are a match to TRBD1. CDR1 SGHNT and CDR2 YENEEA come from the germline V gene. The trim removed 5 bases at V and 2 bases at J, leaving 10 bases unmatched. This CDR3 contains 16 residues. CDR3 loop: CASSPRGTGTTYEQYF. As DNA, the CDR3 is TGTGCCAGCAGCCCCCGGGGGACAGGGACGACCTACGAGCAGTACTTC. The variable domain in full, with the rest retrieved from reference TRBV11-3 and TRBJ2-7, is EAGVVQSPRYKIIEKKQPVAFWCNPISGHNTLYWYLQNLGQGPELLIRYENEEAVDDSQLPKDRFSAERLKGVDSTLKIQPAELGDSAVYLCASSPRGTGTTYEQYFGPGTRLTVT.

This clone was counted a few times. The J gene is TRBJ1-2, the V gene TRBV5-8; D remains unclear. The CDR3 has 12 amino acids. The germline V gene has CDR1 SGHTS and CDR2 YDEGEE. V was pared by 4 bases and J by 7 bases, with 11 bases between. CDR3 in amino acids: CASSRRTGGYTF. The CDR3 DNA reads TGTGCCAGCAGCAGGAGGACGGGTGGCTACACCTTC.

The chain is built from TRBV28 and TRBJ1-1; 7 bases fit TRBD1. The germline gives CDR1 MDHEN, CDR2 SYDVKM. V shed 3 bases and J 6 bases; nucleotides not matched to a gene: 7. There are 14 residues in the CDR3. The CDR3: CASSFRQGRAEAFF. CDR3 DNA: TGTGCCAGCAGTTTTCGACAGGGCCGAGCTGAAGCTTTCTTT. The variable domain in full, completed from reference TRBV28 and TRBJ1-1, reads DVKVTQSSRYLVKRTGEKVFLECVQDMDHENMFWYRQDPGLGLRLIYFSYDVKMKEKGDIPEGYSVSREKKERFSLILESASTNQTSMYLCASSFRQGRAEAFFGQGTRLTVV.

The chain employs TRBV12-5 and TRBJ2-3; TRBD1 matches at 8 bases. The CDR3 loop spans 14 amino acids. The V gene's germline CDR1 is LGHNT and CDR2 FRNRAP. V lost 4 bases to trimming and J lost 5 bases; unmatched junction nucleotides: 5. CDR3 coding DNA: TGTGCTAGTGGTTCGGACAGGGAAGGAGATACGCAGTATTTT. Translating gives CASGSDREGDTQYF. The full variable domain, with the rest looked up from reference TRBV12-5 and TRBJ2-3, is DARVTQTPRHKVTEMGQEVTMRCQPILGHNTVFWYRQTMMQGLELLAYFRNRAPLDDSGMPKDRFSAEMPDATLATLKIQPSEPRDSAVYFCASGSDREGDTQYFGPGTRLTVL.